The TCR beta chain under discussion was sequenced for a study of cytomegalovirus exposure and HLA in healthy donors. Germline CDR1 and CDR2: SGHTA and FQGNSA. The length of the CDR3 is 16 residues. After removal of 5 bases from V and 6 bases from J, the junction contained 13 bases not matched to a gene. Primers for the PCR totalled 60 Vbeta and 13 Jbeta. Measured with immunoSEQ multiplex PCR; TCRdb has only the in-frame clones, and not every one. The table lists roughly 190,000 clones, around three quarters of them singletons, with about 2.5% in the top ten. Only a few counts were recorded for this clone.

The chain recombines TRBV7-2 with TRBJ2-1; TRBD1 matches 7 bases. This sequence was found in a woman aged 50 to 65 in good health and CMV-seronegative. Sample: PBMCs. CDR3 residues: CASSTKGGNVGNEQFF. The CDR3, as DNA: TGTGCCAGCAGCACCAAAGGGGGCAACGTGGGCAATGAGCAGTTCTTC.